Sequencing of this T cell receptor beta chain was carried out in a study of early stage breast cancer tumors. Study summary: Among around 12 ER+/PR+/HER2- tumors, eight were ductal, four lobular.

Trimming left V 5 bases short and J 0 bases short, with 11 bases between. This CDR3 region has 14 residues. Germline CDR1 reads WSHSY; CDR2 reads SAAADI. Method: immunoSEQ multiplex PCR; TCRdb's copy keeps in-frame clones and lacks some. The data contain more than 12,000 clones, 70% to 85% of them singletons. The study, taken as a whole, reports: Tumors had approximately 2.5-fold higher T cell density and higher clonality than adjacent normal breast tissue. Most shared enriched TCRB sequences were commonly generated ones. Comparing each tissue with blood distinguished tumor from normal in most of the 16 patients.

On this clone itself: Its target is unknown.

The clonotype originates from a person aged 25 to 45 with breast cancer. The chain carries TRBV10-2 and TRBJ2-7; D gene uncertain. The sequencing sample was made of normal breast tissue next to the tumor. The CDR3 sequence is CASSFFPDSYEQYF. The CDR3 bases are TGCGCCAGCAGTTTTTTTCCGGACTCCTACGAGCAGTACTTC.